The T cell receptor (beta chain) under discussion was sequenced for a study of T cell responses to AZD1222 COVID-19 vaccine. Broader study findings: Donor demographics were predominantly white British with a female majority; clonal diversity may be underestimated. Across spike, vaccine-associated CD4 TCRs were found, dominant at 160-218 and 743-854.

Of note for this clone: The antigen remains undetermined.

The V gene's germline CDR1 is MNHEY and CDR2 SVGAGI. V lost 6 bases, J lost 5 bases, and 5 bases stayed unmatched. This CDR3 comprises 15 residues. The method was immunoSEQ multiplex PCR; TCRdb's version includes in-frame clones alone and lacks a portion of them. Seen here are about 120,000 clones, 80% to 90% observed once, and the top ten hold around 6%. This chain links TRBV6-5 with TRBJ2-3, with TRBD2 matching 13 bases. The sequences come from peripheral blood, collected on day 0 of AZD1222 vaccination. The source of this sequence is an adult in good health. This chain's CDR3 is CASRHGLAGVDTQYF. The DNA for the CDR3 is TGTGCCAGCAGACATGGACTAGCGGGGGTAGATACGCAGTATTTT.